A single sample is the source of the 8 T cell receptor beta chains below, sequenced in a study of blood T cell repertoires in COVID-19. TCRdb keeps only in-frame clones here, not all; method: immunoSEQ multiplex PCR. The table lists roughly 140,000 clones, roughly 80% of them singletons, with approximately 3.5% in the top ten. Sequenced material: peripheral blood. Receptors originate from a man between 65 and 85 years old who had recovered from COVID-19.

The chain links TRBV12-5 to TRBJ2-1, with TRBD1 as a possible D gene (6 bases). The CDR3 is 17 residues long. The V gene lost 0 bases and the J gene lost 2 bases, with 14 bases spanning the gap. Germline assignment: CDR1 LGHNT and CDR2 FRNRAP. The CDR3 sequence: CASGLVLGQRPYNEQFF. The DNA of the CDR3 is TGTGCTAGTGGTTTGGTCTTAGGACAGAGACCCTACAATGAGCAGTTCTTC. Complete variable domain (other parts from reference TRBV12-5 and TRBJ2-1): DARVTQTPRHKVTEMGQEVTMRCQPILGHNTVFWYRQTMMQGLELLAYFRNRAPLDDSGMPKDRFSAEMPDATLATLKIQPSEPRDSAVYFCASGLVLGQRPYNEQFFGPGTRLTVL.

The V gene is TRBV5-4, the J gene TRBJ1-1; D might be TRBD1 (5 bases). CDR1 and CDR2 from the germline V gene are SGHNT and YYREEE (reference sequence). CDR3 length: 13 amino acids. Trimming took 4 bases from V and 3 from J, leaving 10 bases between them. DNA of the CDR3: TGTGCCAGCAGCAAAGACAGAGACACTGAAGCTTTCTTT. It specifies CASSKDRDTEAFF.

The chain carries TRBV7-2 and TRBJ2-1; 11 bases agree with TRBD2. The CDR3 runs to 15 residues. Losses at the gene ends were 1 base for V and 7 bases for J; bases not matched to a gene: 3. Germline lookup yields CDR1 SGHTA and CDR2 FQGNSA. The CDR3 DNA reads TGTGCCAGCAGCTTAGTGTCTAGCGGGGGGAATGAGCAGTTCTTC. It yields the protein CASSLVSSGGNEQFF. The entire variable domain, with the rest obtained from reference TRBV7-2 and TRBJ2-1, is as follows: GAGVSQSPSNKVTEKGKDVELRCDPISGHTALYWYRQSLGQGLEFLIYFQGNSAPDKSGLPSDRFSAERTGGSVSTLTIQRTQQEDSAVYLCASSLVSSGGNEQFFGPGTRLTVL.

The chain is built from TRBV19 and TRBJ2-3; unclear D gene. The CDR3 spans 13 residues. Deletions cut 9 bases from V and 0 bases from J, with 10 bases between. CDR1 is LNHDA, CDR2 SQIVND, per germline (reference sequence). CDR3 sequence reads: CASRIGSTDTQYF. Written as DNA, the CDR3 is TGTGCCAGCCGTATTGGCAGCACAGATACGCAGTATTTT. The variable domain in full, completed from reference TRBV19 and TRBJ2-3, reads DGGITQSPKYLFRKEGQNVTLSCEQNLNHDAMYWYRQDPGQGLRLIYYSQIVNDFQKGDIAEGYSVSREKKESFPLTVTSAQKNPTAFYLCASRIGSTDTQYFGPGTRLTVL.

The chain couples TRBV5-1 to TRBJ2-7; the match to TRBD1 covers 11 bases. V dropped 3 bases and J dropped 2; count of bases not matched to a gene: 1. Germline V gene lookup returns CDR1 SGHRS and CDR2 YFSETQ. The CDR3 runs 14 residues. For the CDR3, the DNA is TGCGCCAGCAGCTGGACAGGGGGCCCCTACGAGCAGTACTTC. Translating gives CASSWTGGPYEQYF.

The chain combines TRBV30 with TRBJ2-5, with D possibly matching TRBD2 (5 bases). Germline V gene sequence: CDR1 GTSNPN, CDR2 SVGIG (reference sequence). The CDR3 totals 13 residues. V was trimmed by 3 bases and J by 7 bases, leaving 15 bases between them. The CDR3 DNA is TGTGCCTGGAGGAGGGTACCTTCAGGGACCCAGTACTTC. It yields the protein CAWRRVPSGTQYF.

V usage is TRBV6-5 and J usage is TRBJ2-4, with a tentative D call TRBD1 (7 bases). CDR1 MNHEY and CDR2 SVGAGI come from the germline V gene. The CDR3 is made up of 14 amino acids. V was pared by 6 bases and J by 6 bases, with 15 bases between. The CDR3 DNA reads TGTGCCAGCAGCGGGCGGGGACAGCTAAACATTCAGTACTTC. Translation gives CASSGRGQLNIQYF.

V usage is TRBV29-1 and J usage is TRBJ1-2; no clear D gene. CDR3 length: 11 amino acids. The germline V gene encodes CDR1 SQVTM and CDR2 ANQGSEA. Trimming removed 6 bases from V and 8 bases from J, with 13 bases in between. The CDR3 loop is CSVKEGRGYTF. In DNA form, the CDR3 reads TGCAGCGTGAAGGAGGGTCGAGGCTACACCTTC.